This T cell receptor (beta chain) was identified during a study of T-cell reconstitution after alpha-beta-depleted transplantation in children. This clonotype was counted ten times or more. Antigen: not known. Overall study results and limits: Hyperexpanded clones declined; after one year, newly produced T cells mostly supplied diversity. Some patients owed their high day-60 TCRbeta diversity to surviving recipient T cells and thymic progenitors.

The TCRbeta library incorporated unique molecular identifiers. From the PCR reads, TCRdb called clonotypes with MiXCR, one entry per CDR3 protein. The sample has around 700,000 distinct CDR3 sequences; roughly 14% are singletons. Losses at the gene ends were 6 bases for V and 6 bases for J; bases not matched to a gene: 9. Germline CDR1 reads DFQATT; CDR2 reads SNEGSKA (reference sequence). The CDR3 is 14 amino acids. The rearrangement uses TRBV20-1 and TRBJ2-2; 8 bases are shared with TRBD1. This sequence was found in a girl aged 2 to 10 with congenital amegakaryocytic thrombocytopenia, due to receive a stem cell transplant. Sequenced material: PBMCs, taken before TCRalphabeta/CD19-depleted stem cell transplant. The CDR3 reads CSAGTQGASGELFF. CDR3 DNA: TGCAGTGCGGGAACCCAGGGGGCATCCGGGGAGCTGTTTTTT.